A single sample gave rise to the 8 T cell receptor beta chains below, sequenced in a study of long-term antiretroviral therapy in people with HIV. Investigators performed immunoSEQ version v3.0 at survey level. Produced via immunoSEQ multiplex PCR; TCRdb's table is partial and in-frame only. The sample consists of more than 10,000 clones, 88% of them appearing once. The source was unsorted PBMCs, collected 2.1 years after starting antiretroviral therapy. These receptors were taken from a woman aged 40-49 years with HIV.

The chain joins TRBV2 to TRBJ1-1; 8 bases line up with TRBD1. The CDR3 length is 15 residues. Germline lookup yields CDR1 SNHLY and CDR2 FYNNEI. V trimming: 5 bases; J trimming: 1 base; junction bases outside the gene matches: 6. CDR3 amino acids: CASSLTGTGNTEAFF. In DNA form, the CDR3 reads TGTGCCAGCAGTTTAACCGGGACAGGGAACACTGAAGCTTTCTTT.

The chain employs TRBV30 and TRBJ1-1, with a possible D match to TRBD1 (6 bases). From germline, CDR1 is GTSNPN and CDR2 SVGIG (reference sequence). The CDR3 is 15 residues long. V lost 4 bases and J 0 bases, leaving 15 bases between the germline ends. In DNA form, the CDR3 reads TGTGCCTGGACCAGAGGACAGTTTATGAACACTGAAGCTTTCTTT. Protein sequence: CAWTRGQFMNTEAFF.

For the CDR3, the DNA is TGCAGCGTGGAGATTATGCCTAATGAAAAACTGTTTTTT. Its protein is CSVEIMPNEKLFF. The rearrangement uses TRBV29-1 and TRBJ1-4; D unclear. The ends were cut back, 6 bases at V and 3 bases at J, with 11 bases in the middle. Germline CDR1 and CDR2: SQVTM and ANQGSEA. The CDR3 length is 13 residues.

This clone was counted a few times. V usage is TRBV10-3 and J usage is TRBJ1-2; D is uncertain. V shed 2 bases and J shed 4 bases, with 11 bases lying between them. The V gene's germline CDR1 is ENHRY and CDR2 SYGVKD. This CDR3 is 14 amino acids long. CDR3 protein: CAISEGRTSYGYTF. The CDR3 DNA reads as TGTGCCATCAGTGAGGGACGCACGAGCTATGGCTACACCTTC.

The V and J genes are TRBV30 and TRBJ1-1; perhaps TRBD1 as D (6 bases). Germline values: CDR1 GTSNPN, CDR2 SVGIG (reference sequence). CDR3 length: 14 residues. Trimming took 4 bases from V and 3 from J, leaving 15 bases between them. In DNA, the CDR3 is TGTGCCTGGACTAGGGCAGGGGTCGACACTGAAGCTTTCTTT. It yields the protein CAWTRAGVDTEAFF.

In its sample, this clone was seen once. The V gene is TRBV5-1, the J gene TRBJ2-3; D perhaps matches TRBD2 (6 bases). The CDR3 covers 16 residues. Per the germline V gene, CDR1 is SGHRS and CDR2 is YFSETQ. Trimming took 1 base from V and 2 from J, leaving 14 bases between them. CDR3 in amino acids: CASSLRAGVVTDTQYF. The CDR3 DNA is TGCGCCAGCAGCTTGAGAGCGGGCGTTGTCACAGATACGCAGTATTTT.

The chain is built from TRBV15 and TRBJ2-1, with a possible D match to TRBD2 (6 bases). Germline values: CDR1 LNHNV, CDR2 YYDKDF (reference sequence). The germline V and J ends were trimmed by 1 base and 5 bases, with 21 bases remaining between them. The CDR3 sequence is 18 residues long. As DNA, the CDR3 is TGTGCCACCAGCAGAGGGGGGGTGGACCTCTCCCAGGACAATGAGCAGTTCTTC. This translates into CATSRGGVDLSQDNEQFF.

The CDR3 nucleotides are TGTGCCTGGAGTGTAGGACGGGCAACTAATGAAAAACTGTTTTTT. It encodes CAWSVGRATNEKLFF. The chain employs TRBV30 and TRBJ1-4; D ambiguous. CDR1 and CDR2 (germline): GTSNPN, SVGIG (reference sequence). Deletions cut 0 bases from V and 0 bases from J, with 8 bases between. This CDR3 has 15 amino acids. The full variable domain, rest sourced from reference TRBV30 and TRBJ1-4, is SQTIHQWPATLVQPVGSPLSLECTVEGTSNPNLYWYRQAAGRGLQLLFYSVGIGQISSEVPQNLSASRPQDRQFILSSKKLLLSDSGFYLCAWSVGRATNEKLFFGSGTQLSVL.